In this sample, the clone carrying this T cell receptor beta chain turned up once. Its antigen is not identified. This specimen comes from a study of CD8+ T cells in alopecia areata. Points from the study as a whole: Clonality exceeded that of normal scalp in lesional scalp, most notably in alopecia totalis/universalis.

CDR1 is SGDLS and CDR2 is YYNGEE in the germline V gene. V lost 4 bases to trimming and J lost 8 bases; unmatched junction nucleotides: 15. The CDR3 extends over 16 amino acids. Extracted from the samples, RNA was reverse transcribed into cDNA to serve as the sequencing template. This table comes from immunoSEQ multiplex PCR, and its TCRdb copy is limited to in-frame clones, with some not included. The sample holds 150,000 to 200,000 clones, around 54% seen once. V gene TRBV9 combines with J gene TRBJ2-3; 8 bases fit TRBD1. The TCR was taken from a human donor in good health. Sequences were obtained from CD4+ T cells sorted from blood. The CDR3 spells CASSKDRGGTRGTQYF. Here the CDR3 DNA reads TGTGCCAGCAGCAAAGACAGGGGAGGCACACGGGGTACGCAGTATTTT.